These 26 T cell receptor beta chains were all obtained from the same sample, sequenced in a study of regulatory T cells in long-lasting Graves disease. Time point noted: newly diagnosed GD, antithyroid drugs for less than 3 months. PBMC RNA was the source of the TCR library. Both iRepertoire HTBI primers and Arm-PCR of CDR3 regions were used to build the TCR beta libraries. MiXCR was run by TCRdb on the multiplex PCR reads, yielding one entry per CDR3 protein. The profile shows about 430,000 distinct CDR3 sequences, 15% of them singletons. This same sample was also part of a study on T cells in Graves' hyperthyroidism and ophthalmopathy.

The sequenced sample was peripheral blood mononuclear cells (PBMCs), obtained at new diagnosis, from a patient treated with antithyroid drugs. These receptors were collected from a woman in her forties with Graves disease.

This clonotype was seen ten or more times. The rearrangement links TRBV12-3 or TRBV12-4 to TRBJ2-2; D might be TRBD1 or TRBD2, each matching 5 bases. Trimming took off 3 bases at V and 3 bases at J, with 14 bases between the two ends. The CDR3 loop spans 16 amino acids. The CDR3 nucleotides are TGTGCCAGCAGTTTTTTGGGGGTAAGGGACACCGGGGAGCTGTTTTTT. Residues: CASSFLGVRDTGELFF.

This clonotype was counted at least ten times. The J gene is TRBJ1-1, the V gene TRBV30; the D gene is possibly TRBD1 (5 bases). Germline V gene sequence: CDR1 GTSNPN, CDR2 SVGIG (reference sequence). The CDR3 has 12 residues. Deletions cut 2 bases from V and 6 bases from J, with 10 bases between. The CDR3 coding sequence is TGTGCCTGGAGTCGGGACCTCGCTGAAGCTTTCTTT. Residues: CAWSRDLAEAFF.

This clonotype was seen ten or more times. The chain couples TRBV29-1 to TRBJ2-1; 7 nucleotides line up with TRBD2. The CDR3 covers 11 residues. Trimming cost V 2 bases and J 15 bases; bases outside gene matches: 7. CDR1 and CDR2 from the germline V gene are SQVTM and ANQGSEA. This CDR3 reads CSVESGLVSFF. CDR3 in DNA: TGCAGCGTTGAATCTGGACTAGTCTCGTTCTTC.

This clonotype was seen repeatedly, ten times or more. The V gene is TRBV28, the J gene TRBJ2-7; the match to TRBD1 covers 9 bases. The CDR3 has 14 residues. Germline assignment: CDR1 MDHEN and CDR2 SYDVKM. J lost 3 bases, V lost 7 bases, and 7 bases had no gene match. The CDR3 loop reads CASTGQGNYYEQYF. For the CDR3, the DNA is TGTGCCAGCACCGGACAGGGGAACTACTACGAGCAGTACTTC.

This clonotype came up many times. V is TRBV30 and J is TRBJ2-5, with D maybe TRBD2 (5 bases). Between the trimmed V and J ends, which lost 0 bases and 4 bases, there was a span of 12 bases. CDR1 and CDR2 (germline): GTSNPN, SVGIG (reference sequence). The CDR3 has 14 residues. The CDR3 reads CAWSVNGVPETQYF. DNA for the CDR3: TGTGCCTGGAGTGTAAACGGGGTTCCAGAGACCCAGTACTTC.

The CDR3 sequence is CASSYLGGTITGELFF. As DNA, the CDR3 is TGTGCCAGCAGTTACCTGGGGGGGACCATCACCGGGGAGCTGTTTTTT. The rearrangement links TRBV6-2 or TRBV6-3 to TRBJ2-2; 7 bases match TRBD2. This CDR3 region has 16 residues. J was trimmed by 4 bases and V by 2 bases; bases with no gene match: 7. CDR1 MNHEY and CDR2 SVGEGT come from the germline V gene.

This clonotype was counted at least ten times. This chain uses TRBV28 with TRBJ2-7; TRBD1 might be the D (5 bases). V gave up 3 bases and J gave up 4 bases, with 19 bases separating them. CDR1 and CDR2 (germline): MDHEN, SYDVKM. This CDR3 is 16 amino acids long. CDR3 region: CASSFPVHRQGYEQYF. The CDR3 nucleotides read TGTGCCAGCAGTTTTCCTGTCCACAGGCAGGGTTACGAGCAGTACTTC.

This clonotype was seen ten or more times. The V gene is TRBV7-2, the J gene TRBJ1-1; D possibly corresponds to TRBD1 (6 bases). The CDR3 extends over 15 amino acids. V lost 2 bases to trimming and J lost 0 bases, with 10 bases between them. Germline assignment: CDR1 SGHTA and CDR2 FQGNSA. CDR3 sequence (DNA): TGTGCCAGCAGCTTATACAGGGTTATGAACACTGAAGCTTTCTTT. This codes for CASSLYRVMNTEAFF.

About this clonotype itself: A clone one base away is much larger, so this may be a read error. The chain has TRBV5-5 and TRBJ2-1; 11 bases match TRBD1. The V and J ends lost 3 bases and 7 bases, in that order; junction bases with no gene match: 3. Germline V gene data show CDR1 as SGHKS and CDR2 as YYEKEE (reference sequence). The CDR3 sequence is 14 residues long. The CDR3 region has the DNA TGTGCCAGCAGCTGGGGGACAGGGGGGAATGAGCAGTTCTTC. This gives the protein CASSWGTGGNEQFF.

This clonotype was counted ten times or more. The CDR3 sequence: CASTERTGELFF. The CDR3 nucleotides read TGTGCCAGCACCGAGAGGACCGGGGAGCTGTTTTTT. This chain joins TRBV6-2 or TRBV6-3 and TRBJ2-2, with D uncertain. The CDR3 spans 12 residues. V lost 7 bases and J 5 bases, leaving 8 bases between the germline ends. CDR1 and CDR2 from the germline V gene are MNHEY and SVGEGT.

This clonotype showed up many times. The V and J genes are TRBV11-3 and TRBJ1-1; TRBD1 matches 8 bases. The V and J ends lost 4 bases and 4 bases, in that order; junction bases with no gene match: 5. This CDR3 has 14 residues. Per the germline V gene, CDR1 is SGHNT and CDR2 is YENEEA. CDR3: CASSSTGAGTEAFF. As DNA, the CDR3 is TGTGCCAGCAGCTCGACAGGGGCGGGCACTGAAGCTTTCTTT.

In this sample, this clonotype turned up many times. This sequence joins TRBV12-3 or TRBV12-4 and TRBJ2-2; 7 bases map to TRBD2. The J segment lost 0 bases and the V segment lost 2 bases, leaving 9 bases of the junction unmatched. The CDR3 extends over 18 amino acids. The CDR3 DNA reads TGTGCCAGCAGTTTATACGTCCTAGCGGTCCCGAACACCGGGGAGCTGTTTTTT. Translated: CASSLYVLAVPNTGELFF.

This clonotype was observed at least ten times. The chain links TRBV20-1 to TRBJ2-3, with TRBD2 matching over 8 bases. From germline, CDR1 is DFQATT and CDR2 SNEGSKA (reference sequence). The CDR3 consists of 17 residues. V shed 7 bases, J shed 1 base, and the junction held 16 bases outside the gene matches. Here the CDR3 DNA reads TGCAGTGTTCCGGCGGGAGGAGCCACTAGTGGCACAGATACGCAGTATTTT. This encodes CSVPAGGATSGTDTQYF.

This clonotype was detected many times. This chain joins TRBV12-3 or TRBV12-4 and TRBJ2-3; 13 nucleotides align to TRBD2. The CDR3 runs 15 residues. V lost 9 bases to trimming and J lost 0 bases; unmatched junction nucleotides: 3. Written as DNA, the CDR3 is TGTGCCAGTTCGACTAGCGGGAGGAGCACAGATACGCAGTATTTT. It encodes CASSTSGRSTDTQYF.

This clonotype was detected many times. CDR3: CASSSLTARGELFF. CDR3 sequence (DNA): TGTGCCAGCAGCTCCCTGACAGCCAGGGGGGAGCTGTTTTTT. This chain uses TRBV13 with TRBJ2-2; TRBD1 might be the D (5 bases). V lost 4 bases and J 8 bases, leaving 14 bases between the germline ends. The CDR3 length is 14 residues. Germline V gene data show CDR1 as PRHDT and CDR2 as FYEKMQ (reference sequence).

The table lists this clonotype with many counts. V and J are TRBV6-1 and TRBJ1-6; the D is unclear. The CDR3 consists of 15 residues. V lost 0 bases and J 9 bases, leaving 12 bases between the germline ends. CDR1 and CDR2 from the germline V gene are MNHNS and SASEGT. CDR3 region: CASSEAEGFVSPLHF. The CDR3 DNA reads TGTGCCAGCAGTGAAGCTGAGGGTTTTGTTTCACCCCTCCACTTT.

This clonotype was seen just once. This clone may be a read error of a much larger clone one base away. V and J are TRBV3-1 and TRBJ2-3; TRBD2 agrees at 8 bases. CDR1 is LGHDT, CDR2 YNNKEL, per germline (reference sequence). The CDR3 has 17 amino acids. V shed 5 bases and J 4 bases; nucleotides not matched to a gene: 14. In nucleotides, the CDR3 is TGTGCCAGCAGCACCCTGGGGCGGGAGGACCGCGCAGATACGCAGTATTTT. Translating gives CASSTLGREDRADTQYF.

The chain joins TRBV24-1 to TRBJ2-3, with TRBD1 matching over 8 bases. Trimming took 6 bases from V and 0 from J; bases not matched to a gene: 7. Germline CDR1 KGHDR, CDR2 SFDVKD. The CDR3 runs to 16 residues. The CDR3 sequence is CATSPTGQGSTDTQYF. CDR3 nucleotides: TGTGCCACCAGTCCTACAGGACAGGGAAGCACAGATACGCAGTATTTT.

Notes on this clonotype: It may be a read error: a sequence one base away is much more abundant. This CDR3 is missing its conserved last phenylalanine or tryptophan, likely due to a read error. This chain connects TRBV19 to TRBJ2-5, with D hard to call. The CDR3 has 13 residues. Germline CDR1 LNHDA, CDR2 SQIVND (reference sequence). V lost 0 bases and J 10 bases, leaving 12 bases between the germline ends. This chain's CDR3 is CASSIDLRWDQYL. The CDR3 bases are TGTGCCAGTAGTATAGATCTACGGTGGGACCAGTACCTC.

This clonotype was picked up many times. The CDR3 sequence: CASSVDRGQANTGELFF. CDR3 nucleotide sequence: TGTGCCAGCAGTGTCGACAGGGGGCAAGCGAACACCGGGGAGCTGTTTTTT. The chain employs TRBV27 and TRBJ2-2, with 10 nucleotides matching TRBD1. Germline CDR1 and CDR2: MNHEY and SMNVEV (reference sequence). The V and J ends lost 5 bases and 0 bases, in that order; junction bases with no gene match: 6. The CDR3 extends over 17 amino acids.

In its sample, this clonotype was seen many times. The chain has TRBV29-1 and TRBJ2-7, with 9 bases lining up with TRBD2. CDR1 and CDR2 (germline): SQVTM, ANQGSEA. CDR3 length: 13 amino acids. The V gene end was trimmed by 6 bases and the J gene end by 5 bases; junction bases not matched to a gene: 8. The CDR3 protein is CSVDSGRFDEQYF. CDR3 DNA sequence: TGCAGCGTGGACAGCGGGAGGTTCGACGAGCAGTACTTC.

This clonotype was observed many times. The CDR3 sequence is CAWSRLGAWNEQFF. The CDR3 nucleotides are TGTGCCTGGAGTCGGTTGGGGGCTTGGAATGAGCAGTTCTTC. The gene calls are TRBV30 and TRBJ2-1; TRBD1 might be the D (6 bases). Trimming stripped 2 bases from V and 7 bases from J, with 15 bases between. The CDR3 runs 14 residues. CDR1 is GTSNPN, CDR2 SVGIG, per germline (reference sequence).

This clonotype occurred many times. The V call is TRBV2, the J call TRBJ2-2, with a weak D call TRBD1 (6 bases). CDR1 SNHLY and CDR2 FYNNEI come from the germline V gene. The CDR3 is made up of 15 amino acids. Trimming pared 3 bases from V and 0 bases from J, leaving 8 bases between. CDR3 amino acids: CASSETGANTGELFF. CDR3 in DNA: TGTGCCAGCAGTGAGACAGGCGCGAACACCGGGGAGCTGTTTTTT.

This clonotype was detected ten times or more. CDR3 in DNA: TGCAGCGTGGGAGGACTAGCGGGAGGATGGGGGGATACGCAGTATTTT. It translates to CSVGGLAGGWGDTQYF. The chain combines TRBV29-1 with TRBJ2-3, with 14 bases lining up with TRBD2. Germline V gene data show CDR1 as SQVTM and CDR2 as ANQGSEA. The CDR3 totals 16 residues. The J segment lost 6 bases and the V segment lost 6 bases, leaving 11 bases of the junction unmatched.

The CDR3 loop reads CASSLTSGRGRNEQFF. The CDR3 bases are TGTGCCAGCAGCCTTACTAGCGGGAGAGGGAGAAATGAGCAGTTCTTC. This chain links TRBV6-2 or TRBV6-3 with TRBJ2-1, with 11 bases matching TRBD2. V dropped 6 bases and J dropped 7; count of bases not matched to a gene: 11. The CDR3 has 16 residues. Looked up from germline, CDR1 is MNHEY and CDR2 is SVGEGT.

The chain links TRBV10-3 to TRBJ2-3, with 14 bases fitting TRBD2. Looked up from germline, CDR1 is ENHRY and CDR2 is SYGVKD. CDR3 length equals 15 residues. The J segment lost 5 bases and the V segment lost 3 bases, leaving 1 base of the junction unmatched. CDR3 bases: TGTGCCATCAGTGATGGACTAGCGGGAGGAGATACGCAGTATTTT. It is translated as CAISDGLAGGDTQYF.